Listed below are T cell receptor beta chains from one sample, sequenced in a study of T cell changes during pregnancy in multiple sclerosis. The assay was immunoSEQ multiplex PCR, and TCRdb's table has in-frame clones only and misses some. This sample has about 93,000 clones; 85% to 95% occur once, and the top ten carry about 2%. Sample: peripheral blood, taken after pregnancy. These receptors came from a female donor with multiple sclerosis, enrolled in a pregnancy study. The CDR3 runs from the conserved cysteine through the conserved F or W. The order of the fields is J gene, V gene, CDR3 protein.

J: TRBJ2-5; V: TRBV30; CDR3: CAWSPETSDQETQYF
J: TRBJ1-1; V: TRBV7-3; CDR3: CASSPHQGSEAFF
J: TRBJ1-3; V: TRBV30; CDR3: CAWSVQGPTIYF
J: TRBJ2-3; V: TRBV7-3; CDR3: CASSLLADTQYF
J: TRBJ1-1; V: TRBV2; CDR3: CASSGQDNTEAFF
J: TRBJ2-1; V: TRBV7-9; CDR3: CASSLDAGNEQFF
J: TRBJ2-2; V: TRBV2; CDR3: CASSPQGAENTGELFF
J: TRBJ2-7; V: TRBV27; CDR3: CASSLSRGHLREQYF
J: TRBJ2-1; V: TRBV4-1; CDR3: CASSQGTSGTAPNEQFF
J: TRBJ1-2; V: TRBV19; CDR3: CASSIIGRAGYTF
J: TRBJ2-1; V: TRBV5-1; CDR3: CASSFLAGGAYNEQFF
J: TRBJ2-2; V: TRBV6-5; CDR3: CASSYEFGTGAGELFF
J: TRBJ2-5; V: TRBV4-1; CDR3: CASSQESGLAGEGTQYF
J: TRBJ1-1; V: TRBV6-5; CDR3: CASSGPGHKNTEAFF
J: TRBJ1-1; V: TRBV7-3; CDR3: CASKFTGGDTEAFF
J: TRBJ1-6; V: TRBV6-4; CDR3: CASSDSEEGESPLHF
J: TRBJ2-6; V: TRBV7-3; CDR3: CASSLGAARLSGANVLTF
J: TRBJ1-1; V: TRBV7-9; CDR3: CASSPPGQGSTEAFF
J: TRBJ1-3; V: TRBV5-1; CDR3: CASSLAGSGNTIYF